This T cell receptor beta chain was identified in a study of control samples from healthy donors and cancer patients. Libraries were prepared by immunoSEQ multiplex PCR; TCRdb keeps only in-frame clonotypes and omits some of them. Of 90,000 to 110,000 clones listed, around nine tenths are singletons. Trimming cost V 2 bases and J 4 bases; bases outside gene matches: 8. Per germline, CDR1 SGHDT and CDR2 YYEEEE. The CDR3 spans 15 residues. The source of this sequence is a human donor in good health. The donor label of this sample is uncertain. Sequences were obtained from blood. The chain combines TRBV5-6 with TRBJ1-1, with 7 bases identical to TRBD1. CDR3 DNA sequence: TGTGCCAGCAGCTTAGAAGAGACAGGGCGCACTGAAGCTTTCTTT. Encoded protein: CASSLEETGRTEAFF.